The clone carrying this T cell receptor beta chain appeared many times. Sorting recovered naive CD8 T cells on a CD8+CD4-CCR7+CD45RA+ profile. The sample belongs to a study of molecular identifiers for immune sequencing clone quantification. TCRdb reprocessed the PCR reads via MiXCR and lists one record per CDR3 protein. This sample has 250,000 to 350,000 distinct CDR3 sequences, with 20% to 25% found just once. The length of the CDR3 is 13 residues. The V gene end was trimmed by 6 bases and the J gene end by 8 bases; junction bases not matched to a gene: 8. Germline values: CDR1 KGHSH, CDR2 LQKENI. The sequence came from a human donor in good health. Some libraries in this study had Jurkat cell RNA spiked in. The chain links TRBV18 to TRBJ1-1; 8 bases are a match to TRBD1. Source material: naive CD8+ T cells from blood, with Jurkat cell RNA spiked in. Sample subset: FACS-sorted CD8+CD4-CCR7+CD45RA+ naive T cells. CDR3 protein: CASSEKRDREAFF. CDR3 DNA sequence: TGTGCCAGCTCCGAAAAACGGGACAGGGAAGCTTTCTTT.